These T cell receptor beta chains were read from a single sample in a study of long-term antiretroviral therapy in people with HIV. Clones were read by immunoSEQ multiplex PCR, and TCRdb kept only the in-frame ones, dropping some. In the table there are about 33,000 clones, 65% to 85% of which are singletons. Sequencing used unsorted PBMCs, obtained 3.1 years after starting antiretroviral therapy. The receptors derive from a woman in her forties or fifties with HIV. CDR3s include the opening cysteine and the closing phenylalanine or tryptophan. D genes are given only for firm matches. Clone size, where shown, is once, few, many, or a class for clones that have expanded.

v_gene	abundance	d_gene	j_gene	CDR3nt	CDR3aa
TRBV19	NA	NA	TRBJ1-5	TGTGCCAGTAGTCCCACCGGCCGGCCCAATCAGCCCCAGCATTTT	CASSPTGRPNQPQHF
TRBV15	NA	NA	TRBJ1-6	TGTGCCACCAACGGACAGATGTGGGCAGATTCACCCCTCCACTTT	CATNGQMWADSPLHF
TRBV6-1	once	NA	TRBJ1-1	TGTGCCAGCCGGTCTTATCTGGACACTGAAGCTTTCTTT	CASRSYLDTEAFF
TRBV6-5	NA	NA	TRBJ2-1	TGTGCCAGCAGTTACTCGATCTCGGGTAGCCCCGTTGAGCAGTTCTTC	CASSYSISGSPVEQFF
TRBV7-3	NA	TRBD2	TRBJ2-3	TGTGCCAGCAGCGATAACGGGACTAGCGTATCAGATACGCAGTATTTT	CASSDNGTSVSDTQYF
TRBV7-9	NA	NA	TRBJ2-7	TGTGCCAGCAGCCCGCCGCCCGGTGTTGGCGAGCAGTACTTC	CASSPPPGVGEQYF
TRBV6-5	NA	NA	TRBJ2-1	TGTGCCAGCAGTTACGGTCTTCTGGGCCTCAACAATGAGCAGTTCTTC	CASSYGLLGLNNEQFF
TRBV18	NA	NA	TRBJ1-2	TGTGCCAGCTCACCACTGGGGGGGGATGGCTACACCTTC	CASSPLGGDGYTF
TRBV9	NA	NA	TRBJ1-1	TGTGCCAGCAACCTTGCTGGAGAAGCTTTCTTT	CASNLAGEAFF
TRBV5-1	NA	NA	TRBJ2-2	TGCGCCAGCAGCTTGCTAGGGGCGAACACCGGGGAGCTGTTTTTT	CASSLLGANTGELFF
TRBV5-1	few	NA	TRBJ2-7	TGCGCCAGCAGCTTGATGGAGGGAACCTACGAGCAGTACTTC	CASSLMEGTYEQYF
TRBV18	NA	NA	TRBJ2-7	TGTGCCAGCTCACCAGGGCAGCAGCAGTACTTC	CASSPGQQQYF
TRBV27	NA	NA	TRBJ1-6	TGTGCCAGCAGCCGACAGCTGAGCTCCTATAATTCACCCCTCCACTTT	CASSRQLSSYNSPLHF
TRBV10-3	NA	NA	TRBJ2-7	TGTGCCATCAGTGATAGGACAGAACTCTCCTACGAGCAGTACTTC	CAISDRTELSYEQYF
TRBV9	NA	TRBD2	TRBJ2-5	TGTGCCAGCAGCGAGGGCACTAGCGGGGGGCTTCAGAGGGAGACCCAGTACTTC	CASSEGTSGGLQRETQYF
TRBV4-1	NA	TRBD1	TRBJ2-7	TGTGCCAGCAGACCGGGACAGGGGGCGTACGAGCAGTACTTC	CASRPGQGAYEQYF
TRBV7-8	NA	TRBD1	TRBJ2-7	TGTGCCAGCGCAACTCCAGGGGGCTACGAGCAGTACTTC	CASATPGGYEQYF